These T cell receptor beta chains were read from a single sample in a study of cytomegalovirus exposure and HLA in healthy donors. Some clones are missing from TCRdb's copy, which holds only in-frame ones; the method was immunoSEQ multiplex PCR. The sample includes some 120,000 clones, approximately 87% of them seen just once. Material: PBMCs. These receptors were obtained from a man in his late teens or twenties in good health and CMV-seropositive. CDR3s include the opening cysteine and the closing phenylalanine or tryptophan. The D gene is left open where the match is weak. Rows may omit the clone size; those that give it use once, few, many or a size class.

abundance	v_gene	d_gene	j_gene	CDR3aa	CDR3nt
NA	TRBV2	NA	TRBJ2-1	CATKGVDAFSYNEQFF	TGTGCCACCAAGGGGGTTGACGCATTCTCCTACAATGAGCAGTTCTTC
NA	TRBV27	NA	TRBJ2-4	CASSLSEMRRDIQYF	TGTGCCAGCAGTTTATCGGAGATGAGGCGGGACATTCAGTACTTC
NA	TRBV4-1	NA	TRBJ1-6	CASSQSLDRNNSPLHF	TGCGCCAGCAGCCAAAGCCTAGACAGGAATAATTCACCCCTCCACTTT
NA	TRBV7-3	NA	TRBJ2-1	CASSLSGYEQFF	TGTGCCAGCAGCTTATCCGGTTATGAGCAGTTCTTC
few	TRBV10-3	NA	TRBJ1-1	CAIARAGNTEAFF	TGTGCCATCGCCCGCGCAGGGAACACTGAAGCTTTCTTT
many	TRBV28	NA	TRBJ2-7	CASSFQGAATYEQYF	TGTGCCAGCAGTTTCCAAGGGGCGGCTACCTACGAGCAGTACTTC
NA	TRBV27	NA	TRBJ2-1	CASSPGEPSYNEQFF	TGTGCCAGCAGCCCCGGAGAGCCTTCCTACAATGAGCAGTTCTTC
NA	TRBV9	NA	TRBJ2-1	CASSVGKAGSSYNEQFF	TGTGCCAGCAGCGTAGGCAAGGCGGGGAGCTCCTACAATGAGCAGTTCTTC
NA	TRBV27	TRBD2	TRBJ2-7	CASSLTSGGAYEQYF	TGTGCCAGCAGTTTGACTAGCGGGGGGGCCTACGAGCAGTACTTC
few	TRBV4-2	TRBD2	TRBJ2-1	CASSQDGASGGGWDEQFF	TGTGCCAGCAGCCAGGACGGGGCTAGCGGGGGGGGATGGGATGAGCAGTTCTTC
NA	TRBV28	NA	TRBJ1-6	CASTPPRGPLHF	TGTGCCAGCACCCCCCCGAGGGGGCCCCTCCACTTT
NA	TRBV9	NA	TRBJ1-3	CASNNGAGNTIYF	TGTGCCAGCAACAACGGAGCTGGAAACACCATATATTTT
few	TRBV7-9	NA	TRBJ2-1	CASSPRDTSSYNEQFF	TGTGCCAGCAGCCCCCGGGACACTAGCTCCTACAATGAGCAGTTCTTC
NA	TRBV6-1	NA	TRBJ2-7	CASTEGFVAEQYF	TGTGCCAGCACGGAGGGGTTTGTTGCCGAGCAGTACTTC
NA	TRBV19	NA	TRBJ1-5	CASSLEGGNQPQHF	TGTGCCAGTAGTCTGGAGGGGGGGAATCAGCCCCAGCATTTT
once	TRBV7-8	NA	TRBJ2-7	CASSSRGYEQYF	TGTGCCAGCAGCTCCAGGGGTTACGAGCAGTACTTC
NA	TRBV5-1	NA	TRBJ1-1	CASSPHDSENTEAFF	TGCGCCAGCAGCCCACACGACTCCGAGAACACTGAAGCTTTCTTT
NA	TRBV12-2	NA	TRBJ2-5	CASRLVDRGQETQYF	TGTGCAAGTCGCTTAGTCGATAGGGGACAAGAGACCCAGTACTTC
few	TRBV6-6	NA	TRBJ1-5	CASRDYSNQPQHF	TGTGCCAGCAGAGACTATAGCAATCAGCCCCAGCATTTT
NA	TRBV7-8	TRBD2	TRBJ2-5	CASSLAWTSWHETQYF	TGTGCCAGCAGCTTAGCCTGGACTAGTTGGCATGAGACCCAGTACTTC
NA	TRBV30	TRBD1	TRBJ1-1	CAWSVGQYTEAFF	TGTGCCTGGAGTGTGGGACAGTACACTGAAGCTTTCTTT
medium-sized	TRBV6-1	NA	TRBJ1-4	CASSEDLRLFF	TGTGCCAGCAGTGAAGATCTTAGACTGTTTTTT
NA	TRBV2	NA	TRBJ2-1	CASRGRQPQLDNEQFF	TGTGCCAGCAGGGGCAGACAGCCACAGTTGGACAATGAGCAGTTCTTC
NA	TRBV4-1	NA	TRBJ2-7	CASSPSADGAYEQYF	TGCGCCAGCAGCCCCAGTGCCGACGGAGCCTACGAGCAGTACTTC
NA	TRBV7-9	NA	TRBJ2-2	CASSLAGVWTGELFF	TGTGCCAGCAGCTTAGCAGGGGTATGGACCGGGGAGCTGTTTTTT
NA	TRBV27	TRBD1	TRBJ1-5	CASRGTGGAWGNQPQHF	TGTGCCAGCAGAGGGACAGGGGGCGCCTGGGGCAATCAGCCCCAGCATTTT
NA	TRBV20-1	NA	TRBJ1-1	CSAIQGGAFF	TGCAGTGCTATTCAGGGAGGGGCTTTCTTT
NA	TRBV10-3	TRBD1	TRBJ2-3	CAISVGTASTDTQYF	TGTGCCATCAGTGTGGGGACAGCTAGCACAGATACGCAGTATTTT
NA	TRBV5-1	TRBD2	TRBJ2-1	CASSLSPGTSGGADEQFF	TGCGCCAGCAGCTTGTCTCCGGGCACTAGCGGGGGTGCAGATGAGCAGTTCTTC
few	TRBV6-1	NA	TRBJ1-2	CASSVLSTPNYGYTF	TGTGCCAGCAGTGTTCTTTCGACACCCAACTATGGCTACACCTTC
NA	TRBV9	NA	TRBJ2-5	CASSVSGVETQYF	TGTGCCAGCAGCGTTTCCGGGGTAGAGACCCAGTACTTC